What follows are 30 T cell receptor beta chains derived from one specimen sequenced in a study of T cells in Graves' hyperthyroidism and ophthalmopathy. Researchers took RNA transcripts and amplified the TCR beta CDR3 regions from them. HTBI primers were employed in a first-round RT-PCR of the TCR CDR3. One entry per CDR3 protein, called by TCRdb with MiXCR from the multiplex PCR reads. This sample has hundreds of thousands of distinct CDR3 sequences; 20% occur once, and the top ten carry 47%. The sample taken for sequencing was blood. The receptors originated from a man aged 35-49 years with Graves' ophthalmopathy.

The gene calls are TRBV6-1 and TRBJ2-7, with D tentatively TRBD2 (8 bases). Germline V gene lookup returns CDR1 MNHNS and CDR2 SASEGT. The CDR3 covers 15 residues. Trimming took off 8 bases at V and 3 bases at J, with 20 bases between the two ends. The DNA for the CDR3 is TGTGCCAGCTCTGCGGGAGGCAGGGGGGTCTACGAGCAGTACTTC. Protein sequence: CASSAGGRGVYEQYF.

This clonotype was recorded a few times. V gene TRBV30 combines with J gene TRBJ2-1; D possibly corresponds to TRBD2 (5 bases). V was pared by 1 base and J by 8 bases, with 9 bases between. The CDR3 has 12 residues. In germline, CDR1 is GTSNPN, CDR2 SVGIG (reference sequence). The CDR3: CAWSEVEDEQFF. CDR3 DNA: TGTGCCTGGAGTGAGGTGGAGGATGAGCAGTTCTTC.

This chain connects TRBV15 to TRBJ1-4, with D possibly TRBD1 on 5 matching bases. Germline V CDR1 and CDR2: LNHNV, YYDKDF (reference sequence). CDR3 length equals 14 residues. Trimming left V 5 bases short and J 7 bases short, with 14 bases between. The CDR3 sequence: CATSPDGGSEKLFF. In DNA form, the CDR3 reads TGTGCCACCAGCCCCGATGGGGGGTCTGAAAAACTGTTTTTT.

The CDR3 DNA sequence: TGTGCCAGCAGCTCCGGACAGTCTCAGGAAAAACTGTTTTTT. Amino acids: CASSSGQSQEKLFF. The chain employs TRBV7-8 and TRBJ1-4; tentative D call: TRBD1 (6 bases). Germline values: CDR1 SGHVS, CDR2 FQNEAQ. This CDR3 has 14 amino acids. The V gene lost 4 bases and the J gene lost 8 bases, with 14 bases spanning the gap.

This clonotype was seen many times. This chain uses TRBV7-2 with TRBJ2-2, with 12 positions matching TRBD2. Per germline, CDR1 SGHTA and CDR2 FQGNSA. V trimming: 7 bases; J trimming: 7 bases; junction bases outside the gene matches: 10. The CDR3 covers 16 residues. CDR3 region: CASTPRLAGVGGELFF. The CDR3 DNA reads TGTGCCAGCACCCCTCGACTAGCGGGAGTCGGCGGGGAGCTGTTTTTT.

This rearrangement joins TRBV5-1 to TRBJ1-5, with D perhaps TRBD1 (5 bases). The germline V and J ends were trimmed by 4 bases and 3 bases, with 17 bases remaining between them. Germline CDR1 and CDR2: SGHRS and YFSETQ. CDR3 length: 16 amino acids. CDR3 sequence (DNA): TGCGCCAGCAGCCCTGGGGCGCCGGATTTCAATCAGCCCCAGCATTTT. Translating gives CASSPGAPDFNQPQHF.

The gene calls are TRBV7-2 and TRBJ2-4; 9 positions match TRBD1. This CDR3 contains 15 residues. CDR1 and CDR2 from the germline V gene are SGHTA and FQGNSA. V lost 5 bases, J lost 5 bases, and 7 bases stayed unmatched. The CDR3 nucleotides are TGTGCCAGCAGCCCGGGACAGGGAGGCCAAAACATTCAGTACTTC. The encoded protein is CASSPGQGGQNIQYF.

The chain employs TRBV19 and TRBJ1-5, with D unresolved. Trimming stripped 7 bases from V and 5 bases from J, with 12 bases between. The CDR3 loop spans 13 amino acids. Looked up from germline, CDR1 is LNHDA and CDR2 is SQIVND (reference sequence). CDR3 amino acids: CASTPTTDQPQHF. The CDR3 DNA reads TGTGCCAGTACCCCAACTACGGATCAGCCCCAGCATTTT.

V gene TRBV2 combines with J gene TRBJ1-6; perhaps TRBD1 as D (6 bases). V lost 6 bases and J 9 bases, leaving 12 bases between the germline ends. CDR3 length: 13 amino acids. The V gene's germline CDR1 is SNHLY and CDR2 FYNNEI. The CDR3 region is CASSRDKGSPLHF. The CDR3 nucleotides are TGTGCCAGCAGCCGGGACAAGGGTTCACCCCTCCACTTT.

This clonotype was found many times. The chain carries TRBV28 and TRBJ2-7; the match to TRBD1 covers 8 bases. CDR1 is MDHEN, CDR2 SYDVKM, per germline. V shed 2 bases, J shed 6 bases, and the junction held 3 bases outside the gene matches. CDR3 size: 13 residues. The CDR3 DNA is TGTGCCAGCAGTTTAGGCAGGGGGCGCGAGCAGTACTTC. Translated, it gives CASSLGRGREQYF. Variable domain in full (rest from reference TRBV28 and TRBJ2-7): DVKVTQSSRYLVKRTGEKVFLECVQDMDHENMFWYRQDPGLGLRLIYFSYDVKMKEKGDIPEGYSVSREKKERFSLILESASTNQTSMYLCASSLGRGREQYFGPGTRLTVT.

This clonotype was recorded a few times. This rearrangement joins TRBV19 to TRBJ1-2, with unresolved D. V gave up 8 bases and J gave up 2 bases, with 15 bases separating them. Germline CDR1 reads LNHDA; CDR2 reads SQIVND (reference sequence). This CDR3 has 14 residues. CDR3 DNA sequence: TGTGCCAGTCAACCCCGGCCGTTCAACTATGGCTACACCTTC. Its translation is CASQPRPFNYGYTF.

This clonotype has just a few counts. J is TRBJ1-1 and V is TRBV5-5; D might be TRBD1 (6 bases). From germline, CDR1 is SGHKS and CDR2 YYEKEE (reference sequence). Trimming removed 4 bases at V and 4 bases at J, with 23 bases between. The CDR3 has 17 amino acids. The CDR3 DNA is TGTGCCAGCAGCGCCGGTGGGGGGGCCCTACGCGGCACTGAAGCTTTCTTT. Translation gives CASSAGGGALRGTEAFF.

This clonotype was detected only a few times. In nucleotides, the CDR3 is TGCGCCAGCAGCCAAGGAAGCCCAGGGGGGAGGGATGGCTACACCTTC. This codes for CASSQGSPGGRDGYTF. V is TRBV4-3 and J is TRBJ1-2; 7 bases align to TRBD1. CDR1 LGHNA and CDR2 YSLEER come from the germline V gene. V shed 1 base and J 6 bases; nucleotides not matched to a gene: 11. This CDR3 is 16 amino acids long.

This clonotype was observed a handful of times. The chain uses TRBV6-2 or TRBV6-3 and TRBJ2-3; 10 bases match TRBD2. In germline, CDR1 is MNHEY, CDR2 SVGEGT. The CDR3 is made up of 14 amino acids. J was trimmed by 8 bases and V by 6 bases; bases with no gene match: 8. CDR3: CASRKRGGFVTQYF. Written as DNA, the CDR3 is TGTGCCAGCAGGAAGCGGGGGGGCTTTGTTACGCAGTATTTT.

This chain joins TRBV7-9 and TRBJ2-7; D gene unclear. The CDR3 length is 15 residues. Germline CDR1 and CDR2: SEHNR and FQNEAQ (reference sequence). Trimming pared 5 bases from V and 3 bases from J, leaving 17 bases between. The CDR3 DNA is TGTGCCAGCAGCCCAAACATGGGAAGGAACTACGAGCAGTACTTC. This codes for CASSPNMGRNYEQYF.

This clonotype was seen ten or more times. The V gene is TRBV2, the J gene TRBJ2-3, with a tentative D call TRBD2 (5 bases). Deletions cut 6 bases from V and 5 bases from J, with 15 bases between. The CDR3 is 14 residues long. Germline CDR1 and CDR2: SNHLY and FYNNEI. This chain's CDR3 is CASSAERAGDTQYF. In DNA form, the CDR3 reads TGTGCCAGCAGCGCCGAGAGGGCAGGAGATACGCAGTATTTT.

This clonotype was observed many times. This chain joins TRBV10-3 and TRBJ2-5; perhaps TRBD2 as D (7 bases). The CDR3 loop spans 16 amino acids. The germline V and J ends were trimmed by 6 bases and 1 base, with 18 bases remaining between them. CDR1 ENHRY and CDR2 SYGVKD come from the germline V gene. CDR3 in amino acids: CAISDTGGGLQETQYF. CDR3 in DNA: TGTGCCATCAGCGACACGGGGGGCGGCCTCCAAGAGACCCAGTACTTC.

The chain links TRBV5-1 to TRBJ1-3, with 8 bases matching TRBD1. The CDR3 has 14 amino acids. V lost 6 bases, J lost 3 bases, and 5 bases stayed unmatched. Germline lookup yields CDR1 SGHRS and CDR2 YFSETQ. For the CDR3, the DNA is TGCGCCAGCATGCAGGGGGCAAATGGAAACACCATATATTTT. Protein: CASMQGANGNTIYF.

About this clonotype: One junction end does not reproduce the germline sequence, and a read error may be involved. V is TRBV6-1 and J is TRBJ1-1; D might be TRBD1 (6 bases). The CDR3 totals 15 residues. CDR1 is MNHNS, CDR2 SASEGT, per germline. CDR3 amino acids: CASTEGGRSSTEAFF. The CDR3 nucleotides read TGTGCCAGCACTGAAGGGGGGAGGTCGAGCACTGAAGCTTTCTTT.

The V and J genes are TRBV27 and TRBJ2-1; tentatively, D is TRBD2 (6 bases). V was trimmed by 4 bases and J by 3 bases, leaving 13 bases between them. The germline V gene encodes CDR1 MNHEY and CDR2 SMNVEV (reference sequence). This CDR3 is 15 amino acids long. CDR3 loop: CASSSMTRLYNEQFF. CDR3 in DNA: TGTGCCAGCAGTTCAATGACTAGACTCTACAATGAGCAGTTCTTC.

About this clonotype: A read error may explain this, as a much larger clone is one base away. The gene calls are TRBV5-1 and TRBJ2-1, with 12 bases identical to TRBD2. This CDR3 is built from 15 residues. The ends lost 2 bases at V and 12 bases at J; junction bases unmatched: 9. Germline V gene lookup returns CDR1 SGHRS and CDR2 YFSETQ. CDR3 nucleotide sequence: TGCGCCAGCAGCTTCGTGACTAGCGGGAGTGGTGGGCAGTTCTTC. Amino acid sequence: CASSFVTSGSGGQFF.

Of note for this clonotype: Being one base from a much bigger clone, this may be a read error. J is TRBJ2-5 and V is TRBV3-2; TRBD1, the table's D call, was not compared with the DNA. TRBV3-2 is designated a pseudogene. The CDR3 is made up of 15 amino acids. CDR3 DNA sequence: TGTGCCAGCAGCAAATGGACAGGGTACCAAGAGACCCAGTACTTC. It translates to CASSKWTGYQETQYF.

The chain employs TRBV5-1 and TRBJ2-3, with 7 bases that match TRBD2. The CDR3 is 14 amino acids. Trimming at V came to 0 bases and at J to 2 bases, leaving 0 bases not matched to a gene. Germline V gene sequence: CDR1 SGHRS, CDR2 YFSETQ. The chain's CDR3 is CASSLGDYTDTQYF. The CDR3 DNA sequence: TGCGCCAGCAGCTTGGGGGACTACACAGATACGCAGTATTTT.

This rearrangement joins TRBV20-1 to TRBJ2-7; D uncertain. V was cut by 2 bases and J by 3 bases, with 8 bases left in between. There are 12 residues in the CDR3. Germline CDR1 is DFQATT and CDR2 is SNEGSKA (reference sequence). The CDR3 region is CSARRVGYEQYF. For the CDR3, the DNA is TGCAGTGCTAGAAGGGTGGGCTACGAGCAGTACTTC.

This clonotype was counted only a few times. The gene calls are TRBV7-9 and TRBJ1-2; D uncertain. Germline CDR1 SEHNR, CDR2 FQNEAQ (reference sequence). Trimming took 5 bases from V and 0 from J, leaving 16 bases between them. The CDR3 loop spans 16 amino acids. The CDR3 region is CASSDEWQLANYGYTF. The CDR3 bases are TGTGCCAGCAGCGACGAGTGGCAGTTAGCTAACTATGGCTACACCTTC.

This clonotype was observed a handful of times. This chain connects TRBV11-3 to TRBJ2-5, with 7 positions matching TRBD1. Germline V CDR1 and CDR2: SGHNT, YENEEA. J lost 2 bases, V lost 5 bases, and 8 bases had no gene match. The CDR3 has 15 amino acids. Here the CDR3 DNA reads TGTGCCAGCAGCCCCGGTCAGGGGGAACAAGAGACCCAGTACTTC. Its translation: CASSPGQGEQETQYF.

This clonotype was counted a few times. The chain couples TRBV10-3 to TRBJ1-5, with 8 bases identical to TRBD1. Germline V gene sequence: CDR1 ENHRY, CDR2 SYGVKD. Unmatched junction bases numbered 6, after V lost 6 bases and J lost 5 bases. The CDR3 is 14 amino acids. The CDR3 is CAISRTGNDQPQHF. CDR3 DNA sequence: TGTGCCATCAGCCGGACAGGGAACGATCAGCCCCAGCATTTT.

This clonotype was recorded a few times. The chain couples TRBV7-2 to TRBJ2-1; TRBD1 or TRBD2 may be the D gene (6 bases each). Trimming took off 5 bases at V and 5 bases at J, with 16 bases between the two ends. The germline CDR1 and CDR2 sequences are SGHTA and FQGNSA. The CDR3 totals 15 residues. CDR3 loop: CASSLTPRGDNEQFF. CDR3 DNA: TGTGCCAGCAGCCTGACTCCTAGGGGGGACAATGAGCAGTTCTTC.

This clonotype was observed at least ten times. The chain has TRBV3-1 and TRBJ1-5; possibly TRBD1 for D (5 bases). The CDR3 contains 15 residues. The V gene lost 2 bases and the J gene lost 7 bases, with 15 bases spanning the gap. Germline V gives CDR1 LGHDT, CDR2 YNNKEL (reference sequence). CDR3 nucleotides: TGTGCCAGCAGCCAAAAACGACAGTCTCCCCAGCCCCAGCATTTT. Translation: CASSQKRQSPQPQHF.

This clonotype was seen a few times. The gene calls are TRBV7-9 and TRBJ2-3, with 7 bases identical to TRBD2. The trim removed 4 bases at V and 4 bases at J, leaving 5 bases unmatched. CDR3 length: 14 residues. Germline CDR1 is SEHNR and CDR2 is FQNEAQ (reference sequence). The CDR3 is CASSSPSGSDTQYF. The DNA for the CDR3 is TGTGCCAGCAGCTCGCCTAGCGGTTCAGATACGCAGTATTTT.